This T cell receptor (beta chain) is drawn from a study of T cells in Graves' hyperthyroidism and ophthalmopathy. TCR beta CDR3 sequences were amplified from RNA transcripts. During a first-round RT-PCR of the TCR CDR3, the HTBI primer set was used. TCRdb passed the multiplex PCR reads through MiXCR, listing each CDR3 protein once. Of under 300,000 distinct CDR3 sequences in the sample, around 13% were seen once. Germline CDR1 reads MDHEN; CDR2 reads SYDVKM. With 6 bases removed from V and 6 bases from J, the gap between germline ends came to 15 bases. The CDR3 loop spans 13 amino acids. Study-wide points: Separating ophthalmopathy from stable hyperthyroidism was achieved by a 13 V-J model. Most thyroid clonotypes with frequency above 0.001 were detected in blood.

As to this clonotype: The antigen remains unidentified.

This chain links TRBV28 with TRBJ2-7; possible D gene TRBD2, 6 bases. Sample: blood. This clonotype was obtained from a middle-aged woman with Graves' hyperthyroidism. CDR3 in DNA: TGTGCCAGCAGAGATACCGGGAGAAGCGAGCAGTACTTC. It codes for CASRDTGRSEQYF. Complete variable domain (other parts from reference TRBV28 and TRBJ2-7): DVKVTQSSRYLVKRTGEKVFLECVQDMDHENMFWYRQDPGLGLRLIYFSYDVKMKEKGDIPEGYSVSREKKERFSLILESASTNQTSMYLCASRDTGRSEQYFGPGTRLTVT.